These T cell receptor beta chains were read from a single sample in a study of blood T cell repertoires in COVID-19. Produced via immunoSEQ multiplex PCR; TCRdb's table is partial and in-frame only. The sample yields 280,000 or so clones, roughly 88% seen once. The sequencing input was PBMCs or T cells enriched from blood (not recorded which). These receptors all come from a man between 25 and 39 years old who had recovered from COVID-19. Both conserved end residues are trimmed from each CDR3.

TRBV19 ASSMSGRVNEQF
TRBV6-2/TRBV6-3 ASSYGQLYGYT
TRBV5-4 ASSLERTGRPEQY
TRBV10-1 ASRRPTGGELYEQY
TRBV19 ASSIAGNEQF
TRBV6-6 ASSPRDRSSYNSPLH
TRBV11-2 ASRKTANTEAF
TRBV24-1 ATSGGGTEAF
TRBV25-1 ASSENRRTEAF
TRBV10-3 AISESGAKKETQY
TRBV6-1 ASSDIANTGELF
TRBV7-3 ASSITGDTQY
TRBV19 ASSATVVPQPQH
TRBV18 ASSPATGPTEAF
TRBV5-5 ASPNLDSSYNEQF
TRBV6-2/TRBV6-3 ASSRNRGIDGYT
TRBV7-2 ASSPSVADTQY
TRBV27 ASSYKPHRGTDTQY
TRBV19 ASSIGQGGINEQF
TRBV5-6 ASSLLQGGYT
TRBV30 AWSFSANVLT
TRBV9 ASGARQGNEKLF
TRBV23-1 ASSQSRTGELF
TRBV18 ASSPGQANYGYT
TRBV7-3 ASSLTGQSNEKLF
TRBV7-2 ASSARTGAPYEQY
TRBV30 AWSVARSPLH
TRBV6-5 ASGDPGTPRF
TRBV6-2/TRBV6-3 ASSLRQGRYSPLH